The sequence of this T cell receptor beta chain was determined in a study of OX40 agonist ivuxolimab in advanced cancers. The data were produced by immunoSEQ multiplex PCR, yet TCRdb's version contains in-frame clones alone and is incomplete. The repertoire holds 60,000 to 70,000 clones, with over 80% as singletons. The germline V gene encodes CDR1 SGHTA and CDR2 FQGNSA. The CDR3 has 12 residues. V lost 5 bases and J 5 bases, leaving 9 bases between the germline ends. This clonotype was obtained from an adult with an advanced solid tumor such as melanoma, head and neck, liver or kidney cancer. The sequenced sample was CD4+ or CD8+ T cells sorted from blood, obtained in a trial of the OX40 agonist ivuxolimab. The gene calls are TRBV7-2 and TRBJ1-2; unclear D gene. CDR3: CASSLLSYGYTF. The CDR3 DNA follows: TGTGCCAGCAGCCTCCTATCGTATGGCTACACCTTC.